The clone carrying this TCR beta chain has only one observation. Antigen unknown. Some clones are missing from TCRdb's copy, which holds only in-frame ones; the method was immunoSEQ multiplex PCR. The data contain fewer than 2.5 million clones, approximately 93% of them singletons. These data are taken from a study of shared clonotypes between healthy human individuals. Study results and caveats: Rarefaction gave evidence that sorted-subset sequencing remained incomplete despite large depth.

The CDR3 sequence is 13 residues long. Germline assignment: CDR1 MNHNY and CDR2 SVGAGI (reference sequence). V lost 7 bases to trimming and J lost 4 bases, with 13 bases between them. Sequenced sample: naive CD4+ T cells from PBMCs. Regarding subset: CD45RA+ positively selected. The chain joins TRBV6-6 to TRBJ1-1, with D maybe TRBD1 (5 bases). This clonotype was obtained from a young man in good health. Some clones in this sample may be carry-over from other donors' samples. CDR3 bases: TGTGCCAGCAATCCTGGGGGGGGCACTGAAGCTTTCTTT. It encodes CASNPGGGTEAFF.